Listed below are T cell receptor beta chains from one sample, sequenced in a study of lymphopenia after photon versus proton radiotherapy. Here immunoSEQ multiplex PCR was the method, and the copy in TCRdb shows in-frame clones only, minus some. This repertoire shows about 26,000 clones, approximately 85% found once; its top ten account for around 5%. The source was peripheral blood, collected from a patient treated with photon-based radiotherapy. The receptors derive from a man between 25 and 39 years old with gastric cancer. The conserved cysteine and the conserved F or W are not part of the CDR3 here. Where a row states a size, it is once, few, many or the class of an expanded clone; other rows omit it.

j_call	clone_size	cdr3_length	v_call	cdr3_aa
TRBJ2-3	.	11	TRBV5-1	ASSLFRTDTQY
TRBJ2-1	.	11	TRBV28	ASSSTGLLIPF
TRBJ1-2	.	10	TRBV29-1	SVGEKRDGYT
TRBJ2-5	once	12	TRBV4-2	ASSQDTGQEAQY
TRBJ2-1	.	11	TRBV4-2	ASSLAGRDEQF
TRBJ2-5	.	13	TRBV4-1	ASSQEPSGTKTQY
TRBJ2-1	.	12	TRBV19	ASSIGAGRYEQF
TRBJ2-5	.	13	TRBV21-1	ASSKAHRGGETQY
TRBJ2-5	once	14	TRBV27	ASSLSPGGIQETQY
TRBJ1-2	.	12	TRBV13	ASSLNRGDYGYT
TRBJ2-5	.	12	TRBV5-4	ASSLDRGSETQY
TRBJ1-2	.	11	TRBV5-1	ASSLGSDYGYT
TRBJ1-2	.	12	TRBV7-9	ASSLARGYYGYT
TRBJ2-1	.	11	TRBV27	ASSVQGEDEQF
TRBJ2-5	once	12	TRBV25-1	ASSEGQGLETQY
TRBJ2-7	.	12	TRBV28	ASSSGGRPYEQY
TRBJ2-1	.	12	TRBV28	ASNLGESHNEQF
TRBJ2-3	once	13	TRBV11-2	ASSRTSGATDTQY
TRBJ1-1	.	10	TRBV19	ATLDRNTEAF
TRBJ1-4	once	12	TRBV28	AIRSRGAQEKLF
TRBJ2-5	.	12	TRBV5-4	ASSAQEIQETQY
TRBJ2-1	.	13	TRBV15	ATSRTGTDDNEQF
TRBJ2-5	.	11	TRBV28	ASSFSGAETQY
TRBJ1-4	.	13	TRBV5-1	ASSLVSDRGEKLF
TRBJ2-2	.	13	TRBV19	ASSRGDTNTGELF
TRBJ2-7	once	13	TRBV28	ASRGQGGSSYEQY
TRBJ1-5	.	13	TRBV4-1	ASSQFYFSGQPQH
TRBJ2-2	.	14	TRBV28	ASASGQGLETGELF
TRBJ2-2	.	13	TRBV28	ASSLGGARTGELF
TRBJ1-1	.	11	TRBV5-5	ASSLTAGLEAF
TRBJ2-1	few	10	TRBV7-9	ASSLSSDEQF
TRBJ1-3	.	14	TRBV5-1	ASSLGYRGGGNTIY
TRBJ2-1	once	13	TRBV5-4	ASTRGSGGVFEQF
TRBJ1-5	.	10	TRBV27	ASSSPGQPQH
TRBJ2-3	.	13	TRBV4-1	ASSQWAGGTDTQY
TRBJ2-7	.	10	TRBV2	ASSTSRGEQY
TRBJ1-5	.	12	TRBV1	TSSQDDSAQPQH
TRBJ2-7	.	9	TRBV7-8	ASSLYYEQY
TRBJ1-1	.	11	TRBV9	ASSLGPDTEAF
TRBJ2-1	.	17	TRBV10-1	ASSESFGTSASPNNEQF
TRBJ2-3	.	11	TRBV7-2	ASSPGLTDTQY
TRBJ2-7	.	12	TRBV6-1	ASRPTGRSYEQY
TRBJ1-2	.	10	TRBV11-2	ASSFGGYGYT